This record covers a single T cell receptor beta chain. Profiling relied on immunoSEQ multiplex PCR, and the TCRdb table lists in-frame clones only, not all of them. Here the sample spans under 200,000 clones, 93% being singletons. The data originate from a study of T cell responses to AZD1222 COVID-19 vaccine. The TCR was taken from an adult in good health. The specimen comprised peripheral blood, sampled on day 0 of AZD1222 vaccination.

The CDR3 reads CASSEARADTQYF. As DNA, the CDR3 is TGTGCCAGCAGTGAAGCCAGGGCAGATACGCAGTATTTT. The chain uses TRBV2 and TRBJ2-3, with D tentatively TRBD1 (5 bases). The ends were cut back, 0 bases at V and 4 bases at J, with 5 bases in the middle. Looked up from germline, CDR1 is SNHLY and CDR2 is FYNNEI. The length of the CDR3 is 13 residues.